The source of this TCR beta chain is a study of OX40 agonist ivuxolimab in advanced cancers. Study-level information: Ivuxolimab was delivered to patients intravenously every 2 weeks at doses spanning 0.01 to 10 mg/kg.

Clones were sequenced by immunoSEQ multiplex PCR, and TCRdb holds only the in-frame ones, with some missing. Of about 62,000 clones detected, around 84% appear once; the ten largest clones hold under 4.5%. CDR3 length: 14 amino acids. Germline V gene sequence: CDR1 SGHNT, CDR2 YYREEE (reference sequence). V was clipped by 0 bases and J by 5 bases, with 8 bases between them. As concerns this clone: Its antigen is not known.

Study results and caveats: Mean expanded clone counts were higher in CD8+ than CD4+ T cells.

This sequence originates from an adult with an advanced solid tumor such as melanoma, head and neck, liver or kidney cancer. The specimen was CD4+ or CD8+ T cells sorted from blood, collected in a trial of the OX40 agonist ivuxolimab. The chain recombines TRBV5-4 with TRBJ1-4; D not resolved. In nucleotides, the CDR3 is TGTGCCAGCAGCTTGGAAGTAGGGAATGAAAAACTGTTTTTT. It specifies CASSLEVGNEKLFF.